The 30 T cell receptor beta chains presented below share a single source sample, sequenced in a study of T-cell memory formation after mild COVID-19. Each CDR3 protein gets one entry after TCRdb re-called the 5' RACE reads with MiXCR. This sample has under 250,000 distinct CDR3 sequences; about 9.2% occur once, and the top ten carry roughly 4%. The sequenced material came from PBMCs or a T cell subset sorted from them (not recorded which). Source of these receptors: a young man who had mild COVID-19 (a few samples of this study predate the infection). Cell type and time point are not known.

This clonotype was seen ten or more times. This rearrangement joins TRBV9 to TRBJ2-2; D unresolved. The CDR3 sequence is 12 residues long. CDR1 SGDLS and CDR2 YYNGEE come from the germline V gene. V was trimmed by 4 bases and J by 3 bases, leaving 4 bases between them. The CDR3 here is CASSPHTGELFF. Here the CDR3 DNA reads TGTGCCAGCAGCCCCCACACCGGGGAGCTGTTTTTT.

This clonotype was seen at least ten times. The genes are TRBV6-5 and TRBJ1-2, with D possibly matching TRBD1 (6 bases). Trimming removed 6 bases from V and 4 bases from J, with 9 bases in between. Germline loops: CDR1 MNHEY, CDR2 SVGAGI. CDR3 length: 12 amino acids. Written as DNA, the CDR3 is TGTGCCAGCAGGACAGGTTCCTATGGCTACACCTTC. It is translated as CASRTGSYGYTF.

A single count supports this clonotype. The chain combines TRBV15 with TRBJ1-3, with D perhaps TRBD1 (6 bases). This CDR3 is built from 14 residues. Trimming removed 4 bases from V and 7 bases from J, with 14 bases in between. Germline-derived CDR1 and CDR2 are LNHNV and YYDKDF (reference sequence). The CDR3 protein is CATSKGGAGNTIYF. CDR3 nucleotides: TGTGCCACCAGCAAGGGGGGGGCCGGCAACACCATATATTTT.

This clonotype was seen at least ten times. This rearrangement joins TRBV7-9 to TRBJ2-7, with D hard to call. The CDR3 has 13 residues. Trimming took 5 bases from V and 0 from J, leaving 8 bases between them. Germline V lookup: CDR1 SEHNR, CDR2 FQNEAQ (reference sequence). CDR3 residues: CASSQRDSYEQYF. The CDR3 DNA reads as TGTGCCAGCAGCCAGAGAGACTCCTACGAGCAGTACTTC.

The chain employs TRBV6-2 or TRBV6-3 and TRBJ2-3; TRBD1 might be the D (5 bases). This CDR3 has 14 amino acids. Trimming removed 7 bases from V and 5 bases from J, with 16 bases in between. Germline V gives CDR1 MNHEY, CDR2 SVGEGT. CDR3 nucleotide sequence: TGTGCCAGCAACAAGGGGCACCCGGTAGATACGCAGTATTTT. Translation gives CASNKGHPVDTQYF.

The V gene is TRBV4-3, the J gene TRBJ1-5; the D is unclear. This CDR3 comprises 14 residues. Germline V lookup: CDR1 LGHNA, CDR2 YSLEER. Trimming removed 0 bases from V and 11 bases from J, with 14 bases in between. CDR3 protein: CASSQDLRARAQHF. CDR3 in DNA: TGCGCCAGCAGCCAAGATTTAAGGGCCCGAGCCCAGCATTTT.

This clonotype was found a few times. V usage is TRBV6-6 and J usage is TRBJ1-6, with 10 bases lining up with TRBD1. The CDR3 is 15 amino acids. The germline gives CDR1 MNHNY, CDR2 SVGAGI (reference sequence). Trimming removed 7 bases from V and 6 bases from J; junction bases left unmatched: 6. This CDR3 is CASKERTGGNSPLHF. The CDR3 nucleotides read TGTGCCAGCAAGGAAAGGACAGGGGGTAATTCACCCCTCCACTTT.

The table lists this clonotype with a few counts. The chain combines TRBV29-1 with TRBJ2-1, with D unclear. Germline CDR1 is SQVTM and CDR2 is ANQGSEA. The CDR3 is made up of 10 amino acids. Trimming stripped 4 bases from V and 6 bases from J, with 4 bases between. CDR3 sequence: CSVGSNEQFF. The DNA for the CDR3 is TGCAGCGTTGGTTCCAATGAGCAGTTCTTC.

In its sample, this clonotype was seen a few times. V usage is TRBV5-1 and J usage is TRBJ2-3; 8 positions match TRBD1. There are 16 residues in the CDR3. The J segment lost 3 bases and the V segment lost 3 bases, leaving 9 bases of the junction unmatched. Germline CDR1 and CDR2: SGHRS and YFSETQ. CDR3: CASSSDRDVFTDTQYF. CDR3 DNA: TGCGCCAGCAGCTCGGACAGGGATGTGTTTACAGATACGCAGTATTTT.

This clonotype was counted between two and nine times. This chain uses TRBV27 with TRBJ1-4; 8 bases are a match to TRBD1. CDR3 length equals 14 residues. The ends lost 2 bases at V and 8 bases at J; junction bases unmatched: 4. Germline V gives CDR1 MNHEY, CDR2 SMNVEV (reference sequence). The chain's CDR3 is CASSLGQGAEKLFF. CDR3 nucleotide sequence: TGTGCCAGCAGTTTAGGGCAGGGGGCGGAAAAACTGTTTTTT.

V gene TRBV14 combines with J gene TRBJ2-7; D gene ambiguous. This CDR3 has 13 amino acids. The V gene lost 1 base and the J gene lost 7 bases, with 11 bases spanning the gap. Germline CDR1 reads SGHDN; CDR2 reads FVKESK. The DNA of the CDR3 is TGTGCCAGCAGCCAAGGCCTGGTCTGGGAGCAGTACTTC. Encoded protein: CASSQGLVWEQYF.

In this sample, this clonotype turned up a few times. The chain couples TRBV7-2 to TRBJ2-3, with 9 positions matching TRBD2. J lost 6 bases, V lost 5 bases, and 9 bases had no gene match. Per the germline V gene, CDR1 is SGHTA and CDR2 is FQGNSA. The CDR3 totals 15 residues. The CDR3 nucleotides are TGTGCCAGCAGCCTAAAGCGGGGGGATTTGGATACGCAGTATTTT. It is translated as CASSLKRGDLDTQYF.

This clonotype was picked up a small number of times. This chain links TRBV4-2 with TRBJ2-1; TRBD2 might be the D (5 bases). The CDR3 totals 17 residues. Trimming stripped 0 bases from V and 5 bases from J, with 17 bases between. Germline V gene lookup returns CDR1 LGHNA and CDR2 YNFKEQ. This chain's CDR3 is CASSQDDYVRLDNEQFF. As DNA, the CDR3 is TGTGCCAGCAGCCAAGATGACTACGTTAGACTTGACAATGAGCAGTTCTTC.

V gene TRBV24-1 combines with J gene TRBJ2-5, with 10 bases identical to TRBD2. The CDR3 is 15 residues long. Germline V gives CDR1 KGHDR, CDR2 SFDVKD. J was trimmed by 5 bases and V by 6 bases; bases with no gene match: 8. The CDR3 region has the DNA TGTGCCACCAGTCGAGCGAATAGCGGGGGGGAGACCCAGTACTTC. Residues: CATSRANSGGETQYF.

This clonotype was picked up a small number of times. The chain has TRBV6-2 or TRBV6-3 and TRBJ1-1; no firm D call. Germline V gives CDR1 MNHEY, CDR2 SVGEGT. This CDR3 region has 12 residues. The V gene lost 5 bases and the J gene lost 8 bases, with 12 bases spanning the gap. CDR3 bases: TGTGCCAGCAGTCCGACCCGGCGGGAAGCTTTCTTT. As protein: CASSPTRREAFF.

This clonotype was seen more than once but under ten times. In DNA form, the CDR3 reads TGTGCCAGCAGCAGGCGGTCGCTAGCGGGCGACAATGAGCAGTTCTTC. Its translation: CASSRRSLAGDNEQFF. The genes are TRBV7-3 and TRBJ2-1; 8 bases are a match to TRBD2. The CDR3 runs 16 residues. The germline gives CDR1 SGHTA, CDR2 FQGTGA. With V trimmed by 5 bases and J by 5 bases, 11 bases remained unmatched.

The rearrangement uses TRBV10-2 and TRBJ2-3, with D perhaps matching TRBD2 (5 bases). V was cut by 5 bases and J by 0 bases, with 21 bases left in between. CDR3 length equals 18 residues. Germline-derived CDR1 and CDR2 are WSHSY and SAAADI. CDR3: CASSPSLASERSTDTQYF. DNA of the CDR3: TGCGCCAGCAGTCCAAGCCTAGCCTCGGAGCGGAGCACAGATACGCAGTATTTT.

V is TRBV12-3 or TRBV12-4 and J is TRBJ1-2, with 8 positions matching TRBD1. The CDR3 contains 13 residues. The V and J ends lost 6 bases and 4 bases, in that order; junction bases with no gene match: 4. The CDR3 sequence: CASSRQGSYGYTF. DNA of the CDR3: TGTGCCAGCAGCAGACAGGGGAGCTATGGCTACACCTTC.

This clonotype appeared many times. The rearrangement links TRBV6-5 to TRBJ2-1; 12 bases line up with TRBD1. Per germline, CDR1 MNHEY and CDR2 SVGAGI. With 5 bases clipped from V and 7 bases from J, the junction kept 9 bases outside the gene matches. The CDR3 covers 16 residues. The CDR3 protein is CASSPPGTGGFNEQFF. The CDR3 DNA is TGTGCCAGCAGTCCACCCGGGACAGGGGGCTTTAATGAGCAGTTCTTC.

In its sample, this clonotype was seen many times. This rearrangement joins TRBV7-2 to TRBJ2-7; no clear D gene. Germline CDR1 and CDR2: SGHTA and FQGNSA. V shed 3 bases and J shed 0 bases, with 6 bases lying between them. This CDR3 is 13 amino acids long. The CDR3 is CASSFRDSYEQYF. DNA for the CDR3: TGTGCCAGCAGCTTTCGAGACTCCTACGAGCAGTACTTC.

This clonotype was found a few times. This chain connects TRBV6-6 to TRBJ1-6; D is perhaps TRBD1 (5 bases). V dropped 1 base and J dropped 0 bases, with 19 bases sitting between them. The CDR3 is 20 residues long. The germline V gene has CDR1 MNHNY and CDR2 SVGAGI (reference sequence). CDR3 nucleotides: TGTGCCAGCAGTTACTTCGCCCCGGGGGATTCTAGCTCCTATAATTCACCCCTCCACTTT. Translated: CASSYFAPGDSSSYNSPLHF.

This clonotype turned up a few times. The CDR3 DNA follows: TGCAGTGCTAGAGCGAGTAGCGGGGGGGACGAGCAGTACTTC. Translation gives CSARASSGGDEQYF. This chain joins TRBV20-1 and TRBJ2-7, with 11 bases lining up with TRBD2. The V gene's germline CDR1 is DFQATT and CDR2 SNEGSKA (reference sequence). The CDR3 loop spans 14 amino acids. With 1 base clipped from V and 5 bases from J, the junction kept 4 bases outside the gene matches.

The rearrangement joins TRBV3-1 to TRBJ2-2; D remains unclear. Germline V CDR1 and CDR2: LGHDT, YNNKEL (reference sequence). V was clipped by 4 bases and J by 0 bases, with 15 bases between them. The CDR3 is 17 residues long. The CDR3 protein is CASSPPPGRSNTGELFF. CDR3 bases: TGTGCCAGCAGCCCTCCCCCGGGCCGGTCGAACACCGGGGAGCTGTTTTTT.

There are a few counts of this clonotype. The gene calls are TRBV4-2 and TRBJ2-7; TRBD2 matches at 10 bases. Trimming cost V 3 bases and J 0 bases; bases outside gene matches: 2. Germline CDR1 reads LGHNA; CDR2 reads YNFKEQ. CDR3 length equals 15 residues. The CDR3 is CASSQSGGDSYEQYV. Here the CDR3 DNA reads TGTGCCAGCAGCCAGAGCGGGGGGGACTCCTACGAGCAGTACGTC.

This clonotype occurred many times. This rearrangement joins TRBV30 to TRBJ2-7; D is possibly TRBD2 (6 bases). Trimming removed 5 bases from V and 4 bases from J, with 12 bases in between. The V gene's germline CDR1 is GTSNPN and CDR2 SVGIG (reference sequence). The CDR3 length is 12 residues. The CDR3 region has the DNA TGTGCCTGGGGGGGACTTCAATACGAGCAGTACTTC. Protein sequence: CAWGGLQYEQYF. Together with reference TRBV30 and TRBJ2-7, the CDR3 gives the full variable domain: SQTIHQWPATLVQPVGSPLSLECTVEGTSNPNLYWYRQAAGRGLQLLFYSVGIGQISSEVPQNLSASRPQDRQFILSSKKLLLSDSGFYLCAWGGLQYEQYFGPGTRLTVT.

The rearrangement links TRBV6-2 or TRBV6-3 to TRBJ1-2; 9 bases align to TRBD1. This CDR3 comprises 14 residues. From germline, CDR1 is MNHEY and CDR2 SVGEGT. Trimming cost V 2 bases and J 8 bases; bases outside gene matches: 6. DNA for the CDR3: TGTGCCAGCAGTTACGGGACAGGGATTCGGGGCTACACCTTC. Its translation is CASSYGTGIRGYTF.

As for this clonotype: Germline and junction disagree at one end, which may indicate a read error. V usage is TRBV18 and J usage is TRBJ1-1; TRBD1 matches at 8 bases. The length of the CDR3 is 14 residues. In germline, CDR1 is KGHSH, CDR2 LQKENI. The CDR3 sequence: CATSAGQANTEAFF. The CDR3 DNA follows: TGTGCCACCTCAGCGGGACAGGCGAACACTGAAGCTTTCTTT. The variable domain in full, completed from reference TRBV18 and TRBJ1-1, reads NAGVMQNPRHLVRRRGQEARLRCSPMKGHSHVYWYRQLPEEGLKFMVYLQKENIIDESGMPKERFSAEFPKEGPSILRIQQVVRGDSAAYFCATSAGQANTEAFFGQGTRLTVV.

The rearrangement links TRBV4-1 to TRBJ1-5; D is uncertain. Trimming stripped 6 bases from V and 3 bases from J, with 9 bases between. The CDR3 extends over 13 amino acids. Germline V lookup: CDR1 MGHRA, CDR2 YSYEKL. The CDR3 sequence: CASSRIFNQPQHF. CDR3 nucleotide sequence: TGCGCCAGCAGTCGCATCTTCAATCAGCCCCAGCATTTT.

In this sample, this clonotype turned up a few times. This chain connects TRBV21-1 to TRBJ2-1; the DNA was not used to check the table's D call, TRBD1. TRBV21-1 is labeled a pseudogene. The CDR3 runs 16 residues. The CDR3 DNA reads TGTGCCAGCAGCAAAAGAAGGCAGGGGGAGTACAATGAGCAGTTCTTC. This translates into CASSKRRQGEYNEQFF.

This clonotype was recorded many times. The rearrangement joins TRBV7-7 to TRBJ2-3; D is uncertain. CDR1 and CDR2 from the germline V gene are SSHAT and FNYEAQ (reference sequence). This CDR3 is 13 amino acids long. Trimming left V 3 bases short and J 4 bases short, with 8 bases between. The CDR3 sequence is CASSFQVADTQYF. The DNA of the CDR3 is TGTGCCAGCAGCTTCCAGGTGGCAGATACGCAGTATTTT. The variable domain in full, completed from reference TRBV7-7 and TRBJ2-3, reads GAGVSQSPRYKVTKRGQDVTLRCDPISSHATLYWYQQALGQGPEFLTYFNYEAQPDKSGLPSDRFSAERPEGSISTLTIQRTEQRDSAMYRCASSFQVADTQYFGPGTRLTVL.